This entry concerns a single T cell receptor (beta chain). The antigen it binds to is not known. No much larger clone exists at a distance of one base, and base qualities are not known. Other DNA sequences in this sample translate to the same CDR3. The entire amount of isolated RNA was reverse transcribed using the High Capacity cDNA Reverse Transcription Kit, so the sequenced TCRB transcripts were expressed ones. Deep immunoSEQ sequencing was performed on naive, central memory and regulatory T cell samples, with an average of around 3.5 million total reads per sample. Sorted cells were lysed in RLT buffer, and RNA was extracted using DNase-treated RNeasy Micro or Mini kits according to cell number. Each cell subset was processed on its own to prevent cross-contamination, while patient and healthy donor samples were processed together. TCRB sequences were amplified from cDNA with the immunoSEQ multiplex PCR, producing 87-bp fragments spanning the CDR3 region. The amplicons were sequenced using the Illumina HiSeq platform. Concerning the study's data processing: PCR bias was corrected computationally using synthetic template baselines, and reads within Hamming distance 2 were collapsed, with unmergeable singletons discarded. Reads were aligned to IMGT to assign V, D and J genes, CDR3 length, and insertions or deletions at six rearrangement sites. Clonotype counts were normalized to sorted cell number within each subset before computing true diversity and Gini coefficients with the tcR R package. Repertoire sharing was quantified using the overlap coefficient calculated on TCRB nucleotide sequences. Out-of-frame TCRB sequences from naive cells were analyzed as a proxy for the pre-selection repertoire. TCRdb retrieved this table from immuneACCESS and kept in-frame rearrangements only. Not all clones are present; in checked studies, unresolved V genes account for under half, and no reason is known for the remainder. The V and J calls and clone size are taken from that table; D and trimming were inferred from the DNA. Present in this sample are 640,000 or so clones, about an eighth of which were seen just once. The ten biggest clones cover 0.022% of the sample.

The data were taken from a study of beta chain features in type 1 diabetes (dated by TCRdb to the late 2010s). Describing the broader study: Patients and healthy donors did not differ in mean age, gender distribution, total cell number or subset yield. Across all samples, approximately 98,000,000 sorted cells were examined, and cell number per subset correlated strongly with RNA yield. In the study, recently diagnosed type 1 diabetes patients and matched healthy donors were compared on the TCRB repertoires of their sorted circulating CD4+ T cell subsets. Regulatory and stem cell-like memory subsets were obtained from only 8 patients and about 8 healthy donors, while naive and central memory subsets were obtained from all 28 donors. Paper-wide results and their limitations: Because cDNA rather than genomic DNA was sequenced, highly expressing activated cells could have been over-represented, although no difference in activation and CD3 levels was found between groups. Because small numbers of individuals were included in the HLA sub-analyses, any influence of HLA type on TCRB rearrangement was left unresolved. Naive, central memory and regulatory TCRB repertoires appeared to be more similar among patients than among healthy donors. At VDJ recombination sites, patients with type 1 diabetes made fewer insertions and deleted more nucleotides, a pattern implying thymic rearrangement abnormalities. Shorter templates might be favored by PCR, yet because patient and control samples were amplified and corrected together, any such skew would affect both groups equally. In all four CD4+ subsets, TCRB CDR3 length was moderately but significantly shorter in type 1 diabetes patients.

Each donor gave one peripheral blood draw, roughly 0.11 L on average, collected into heparinised tubes. A BD FACSAria II was used to sort naive, central memory, regulatory and stem cell-like memory CD4+ T cells with a panel that included CD45RO, CCR7, CD25, CD127, CD95 and CD27. All sorted populations exceeded 95% purity. PBMCs were isolated immediately by Lymphoprep density gradient centrifugation and stained directly without culture. To minimize batch effects, samples were stained and sorted in pairs, one healthy donor with one patient per experiment. V and J are truncated by 3 bases and 3 bases respectively, leaving an intervening sequence of 3 bases. There are 11 amino acids in the CDR3, from cysteine to phenylalanine inclusive. Kept here is only the CDR3 DNA, which spans 33 bases and is read in frame from base 1. Based on the germline V gene, the CDR1 and CDR2 sequences are MNHNS and SASEGT.

The rearranged chain carries TRBV6-1 and TRBJ2-7; the D gene cannot be named for sure. This clonotype was obtained from a man aged 18 to 29 with type 1 diabetes. The specimen was naive CD4+ T cells from blood. Interpreted using the paper, the cell subset or site label stands for: true naive CD4+ T cells. The sequenced DNA: TGTGCCAGCAGTGAGCGCTACGAGCAGTACTTC. It translates as CASSERYEQYF.